Each of the 30 T cell receptor beta chains below was sequenced from the same sample in a study of blood T cells in healthy people across ages (dated by TCRdb to between 2014 and 2017). Libraries were made using 5' RACE. Sequencing took place on an Illumina HiSeq 2500. A second PCR of about 7 to 12 cycles was performed with a sample-barcoded 5' primer and a J-beta primer mix. TCRdb reworked the public reads: Q25 trimming with fastp, MiXCR clone assembly, productive beta chains retained. When rows share a CDR3 protein, they turn into one entry using the most common DNA and genes. For this sample there are roughly 680,000 distinct CDR3 sequences; roughly half appear just once. The ten most abundant clones make up roughly 14% of the sample. Source material: blood. These receptors were collected from an elderly woman in good health.

This CDR3 reads CASSWLGVNQPQHF. The CDR3 bases are TGTGCCAGCAGTTGGTTGGGGGTCAATCAGCCCCAGCATTTT. The chain couples TRBV12-3 or TRBV12-4 to TRBJ1-5; possible D gene TRBD1, 5 bases. The CDR3 runs 14 residues. V lost 4 bases, J lost 3 bases, and 10 bases lay in between.

This clonotype was detected only a few times. V usage is TRBV18 and J usage is TRBJ2-3; D unclear. CDR3 length equals 14 residues. V dropped 0 bases and J dropped 4 bases, with 8 bases sitting between them. Germline lookup yields CDR1 KGHSH and CDR2 LQKENI. The CDR3 nucleotides read TGTGCCAGCTCACCACCCTCCTGGTCAGATACGCAGTATTTT. It yields the protein CASSPPSWSDTQYF.

This clonotype turned up a few times. The chain carries TRBV2 and TRBJ2-2; the D gene is possibly TRBD1 (6 bases). The CDR3 sequence is 13 residues long. Germline V gene lookup returns CDR1 SNHLY and CDR2 FYNNEI. Trimming left V 3 bases short and J 6 bases short, with 8 bases between. This CDR3 reads CASSDRGAGELFF. In nucleotides, the CDR3 is TGTGCCAGCAGTGACAGGGGTGCCGGGGAGCTGTTTTTT.

This clonotype was seen more than once but under ten times. This chain uses TRBV12-3 or TRBV12-4 with TRBJ2-2; D gene uncertain. This CDR3 comprises 15 residues. The V gene lost 3 bases and the J gene lost 0 bases, with 8 bases spanning the gap. The CDR3 nucleotides are TGTGCCAGCAGTTTGAGGAGACCGAACACCGGGGAGCTGTTTTTT. Translated, it gives CASSLRRPNTGELFF.

Ten or more counts support this clonotype. J is TRBJ2-1 and V is TRBV5-1, with D perhaps TRBD2 (5 bases). The V and J ends lost 7 bases and 7 bases respectively, with 12 bases between them. Germline CDR1 and CDR2: SGHRS and YFSETQ. The CDR3 consists of 12 residues. CDR3 loop: CASLSPGNEQFF. In DNA form, the CDR3 reads TGCGCCAGCCTCTCCCCGGGGAATGAGCAGTTCTTC.

In regard to this clonotype: This may arise from a read error, as a much more abundant clone is one base away. The rearrangement uses TRBV12-3 or TRBV12-4 and TRBJ1-2; D uncertain. This CDR3 is 14 amino acids long. The V and J ends lost 6 bases and 6 bases respectively, with 17 bases between them. Written as DNA, the CDR3 is TGTGCCAGCAGCCCTAGGGAAGGAGATAATGGCTACACCTTC. Its protein is CASSPREGDNGYTF.

This rearrangement joins TRBV5-6 to TRBJ2-7; a weak D match, TRBD1 (5 bases). Between the trimmed V and J ends, which lost 6 bases and 3 bases, there was a span of 19 bases. This CDR3 spans 15 amino acids. Germline CDR1 and CDR2: SGHDT and YYEEEE. CDR3 bases: TGTGCCAGCACCCGTGATGACAGAAGCTTCTACGAGCAGTACTTC. It codes for CASTRDDRSFYEQYF.

This clonotype has at least ten counts. This sequence joins TRBV5-1 and TRBJ2-1, with 9 nucleotides matching TRBD2. This CDR3 comprises 16 residues. V was clipped by 3 bases and J by 4 bases; unmatched bases: 8. Per the germline V gene, CDR1 is SGHRS and CDR2 is YFSETQ. The CDR3: CASSWQAGGSYNEQFF. CDR3 DNA sequence: TGCGCCAGCAGCTGGCAAGCGGGGGGCTCTTACAATGAGCAGTTCTTC.

The CDR3: CASSLPPGLAITGELFF. CDR3 DNA sequence: TGTGCCAGCAGTTTACCTCCGGGACTAGCAATAACCGGGGAGCTGTTTTTT. The V and J genes are TRBV12-3 or TRBV12-4 and TRBJ2-2; TRBD2 matches at 9 bases. V lost 2 bases to trimming and J lost 5 bases; unmatched junction nucleotides: 9. This CDR3 has 17 residues.

This clonotype is a singleton in its sample. This sequence may be a read error, since a much larger clone differs from it by one base. The chain combines TRBV6-2 or TRBV6-3 with TRBJ2-3, with TRBD2 identical over 12 bases. Germline CDR1 MNHEY, CDR2 SVGEGT. The CDR3 is made up of 19 amino acids. CDR3 amino acids: CASSYRTRLAGVHTDAQYF. The DNA for the CDR3 is TGTGCCAGCAGTTACCGGACAAGACTAGCGGGAGTTCACACAGATGCGCAGTATTTT.

The chain is built from TRBV27 and TRBJ2-7; D is tentatively TRBD1 or TRBD2 (5 bases each). V dropped 5 bases and J dropped 2 bases, with 16 bases sitting between them. Germline CDR1 is MNHEY and CDR2 is SMNVEV (reference sequence). The CDR3 sequence is 15 residues long. The CDR3 protein is CASSLQSGTAYEQYF. CDR3 bases: TGTGCCAGCAGTCTACAATCCGGGACGGCCTACGAGCAGTACTTC.

This clonotype was seen a handful of times. A much larger clone sits a single nucleotide away, making a read error possible. The chain employs TRBV20-1 and TRBJ2-5; perhaps TRBD2 as D (5 bases). The length of the CDR3 is 15 residues. Germline V gives CDR1 DFQATT, CDR2 SNEGSKA (reference sequence). V lost 6 bases, J lost 11 bases, and 28 bases lay in between. CDR3: CSAERLRVGPGEQYF. The CDR3 DNA sequence: TGCAGTGCAGAGAGGCTACGGGTAGGGCCCGGGGAGCAGTACTTC.

This clonotype showed up many times. The V and J genes are TRBV20-1 and TRBJ1-1; D may be TRBD1 (5 bases). This CDR3 contains 14 residues. Trimming removed 0 bases from V and 4 bases from J, with 12 bases in between. Germline CDR1 reads DFQATT; CDR2 reads SNEGSKA (reference sequence). DNA of the CDR3: TGCAGTGCTAGAGACCCTCAGGGTGGCACTGAAGCTTTCTTT. Translating gives CSARDPQGGTEAFF.

Ten or more counts support this clonotype. The rearrangement joins TRBV6-5 to TRBJ1-1; possible D gene TRBD1, 5 bases. The CDR3 has 16 amino acids. CDR1 is MNHEY, CDR2 SVGAGI, per germline. Between the trimmed V and J ends, which lost 0 bases and 0 bases, there was a span of 11 bases. CDR3 region: CASSYSRQTLNTEAFF. The CDR3 bases are TGTGCCAGCAGTTACTCGAGACAGACCTTGAACACTGAAGCTTTCTTT.

This clonotype was recorded at least ten times. V usage is TRBV6-6 and J usage is TRBJ2-7; 11 bases are shared with TRBD1. This CDR3 is built from 14 residues. The V segment lost 2 bases and the J segment 5 bases; nucleotides outside the gene matches: 2. The germline CDR1 and CDR2 sequences are MNHNY and SVGAGI (reference sequence). CDR3 residues: CASSYRDRGNEQYF. CDR3 DNA: TGTGCCAGCAGTTACAGGGACAGGGGGAACGAGCAGTACTTC.

This clonotype came up many times. The gene calls are TRBV7-2 and TRBJ2-1; D is possibly TRBD1 (5 bases). V was trimmed by 1 base and J by 9 bases, leaving 10 bases between them. The CDR3 spans 13 residues. The germline V gene encodes CDR1 SGHTA and CDR2 FQGNSA. The CDR3 coding sequence is TGTGCCAGCAGCTTAGTGGGGCAGAGTGAGCAGTTCTTC. The encoded protein is CASSLVGQSEQFF.

Regarding this clonotype: A read error may explain this, as a much larger clone is one base away. The V call is TRBV20-1, the J call TRBJ2-1, with 11 bases matching TRBD1. Germline-derived CDR1 and CDR2 are DFQATT and SNEGSKA (reference sequence). The CDR3 covers 14 residues. CDR3: CGAHTGTGGNEQFF. In nucleotides, the CDR3 is TGCGGTGCGCACACCGGGACAGGGGGAAATGAGCAGTTCTTC.

In the case of this clonotype: This may come from a read error, since a much larger clone is one base off. The V call is TRBV5-1, the J call TRBJ2-1; perhaps D is TRBD1 or TRBD2 (6 bases each). Germline CDR1 SGHRS, CDR2 YFSETQ. The CDR3 is made up of 15 amino acids. The CDR3 DNA reads as TGCACCAGCAGCGCCCGGGGGCCTGAATGGGGTGAGCAGTTCTTC. This sequence encodes CTSSARGPEWGEQFF.

This clonotype showed up many times. The genes are TRBV6-4 and TRBJ2-7; TRBD1 matches at 7 bases. Germline loops: CDR1 MRHNA, CDR2 SNTAGT. The CDR3 extends over 15 amino acids. The V segment lost 2 bases and the J segment 3 bases; nucleotides outside the gene matches: 7. DNA for the CDR3: TGTGCCAGCAGTGACCCCGGGACAGAAGACTACGAGCAGTACTTC. It codes for CASSDPGTEDYEQYF.

The rearrangement links TRBV6-2 or TRBV6-3 to TRBJ2-1; a weak D match, TRBD1 (5 bases). Germline CDR1 MNHEY, CDR2 SVGEGT. The CDR3 consists of 16 residues. V lost 6 bases and J lost 12, with 27 bases in between. The DNA for the CDR3 is TGTGCCAGCAGCTCACCTCTTCGGTGGGGCGCGGTTTGGCAGTTCTTC. Its translation: CASSSPLRWGAVWQFF.

The table lists this clonotype with many counts. This sequence joins TRBV12-3 or TRBV12-4 and TRBJ2-7; possible D gene TRBD1, 6 bases. CDR3 length equals 14 residues. V was trimmed by 3 bases and J by 2 bases, leaving 11 bases between them. As DNA, the CDR3 is TGTGCCAGCAGTTTTCGGGACAACACCTACGAGCAGTACTTC. Protein sequence: CASSFRDNTYEQYF.

V gene TRBV28 combines with J gene TRBJ2-5; D possibly matches TRBD1 or TRBD2 (6 bases each). Germline V gene sequence: CDR1 MDHEN, CDR2 SYDVKM. The CDR3 totals 13 residues. V was clipped by 5 bases and J by 5 bases, with 12 bases between them. CDR3: CASSPGAMETQYF. The CDR3 region has the DNA TGTGCCAGCAGTCCGGGGGCCATGGAGACCCAGTACTTC.

This clonotype was seen ten or more times. This chain links TRBV29-1 with TRBJ2-1; TRBD2 agrees at 7 bases. V lost 8 bases and J lost 8; bases outside the gene matches: 12. The CDR3 extends over 13 amino acids. Germline V lookup: CDR1 SQVTM, CDR2 ANQGSEA. The CDR3 DNA reads TGCAGCCTCAAGAGTCTAGCGGTCGATGAGCAGTTCTTC. Residues: CSLKSLAVDEQFF.

This clonotype has just one count. This may be a read error, as it is one base from a much larger clone. The chain carries TRBV7-9 and TRBJ2-3; TRBD1 matches 10 bases. This CDR3 is 14 amino acids long. The V and J ends lost 5 bases and 9 bases, in that order; junction bases with no gene match: 8. From germline, CDR1 is SEHNR and CDR2 FQNEAQ (reference sequence). The DNA of the CDR3 is TGTGCCAGCAGCGCGGGACAGGGGAGGAAGACGCAGTATTTT. Protein: CASSAGQGRKTQYF.

This clonotype was found a few times. The CDR3 loop reads CASSFRTGGPTEAFF. In DNA form, the CDR3 reads TGTGCCAGCAGCTTTAGGACAGGGGGTCCCACTGAAGCTTTCTTT. V and J are TRBV7-9 and TRBJ1-1; TRBD1 matches 10 bases. J gave up 4 bases and V 3 bases, and 5 bases lay outside the gene matches. CDR1 is SEHNR, CDR2 FQNEAQ, per germline (reference sequence). This CDR3 has 15 residues.

This clonotype was counted once. V and J are TRBV5-1 and TRBJ1-1; D may be TRBD1 (5 bases). CDR1 and CDR2 (germline): SGHRS, YFSETQ. This CDR3 spans 15 amino acids. Trimming left V 4 bases short and J 1 base short, with 14 bases between. The CDR3 DNA is TGCGCCAGCAGCACCCGGACATCGGGGAACACTGAAGCTTTCTTT. This sequence encodes CASSTRTSGNTEAFF.

A word on this clonotype: A much bigger clone sits one base away, suggesting this may be a read error. The V gene is TRBV10-3, the J gene TRBJ1-5; D is possibly TRBD1 (5 bases). CDR3 length: 14 amino acids. Trimming stripped 5 bases from V and 2 bases from J, with 10 bases between. The germline CDR1 and CDR2 sequences are ENHRY and SYGVKD. The CDR3 region is CAISPGLCNQPQHF. The DNA for the CDR3 is TGTGCCATCAGTCCGGGACTGTGCAATCAGCCCCAGCATTTT.

In this sample, this clonotype turned up many times. V gene TRBV28 combines with J gene TRBJ2-7; 9 bases agree with TRBD1. With 5 bases clipped from V and 4 bases from J, the junction kept 6 bases outside the gene matches. The CDR3 sequence is 14 residues long. Germline CDR1 is MDHEN and CDR2 is SYDVKM. CDR3 sequence (DNA): TGTGCCAGCAGTAAAACAGGGGGCGCTTACGAGCAGTACTTC. Its translation: CASSKTGGAYEQYF.

This clonotype occurred a few times. This chain uses TRBV14 with TRBJ1-1; 7 nucleotides line up with TRBD1. In germline, CDR1 is SGHDN, CDR2 FVKESK. Trimming at V came to 6 bases and at J to 4 bases, leaving 11 bases not matched to a gene. The CDR3 spans 15 residues. CDR3 amino acids: CASSRLTGVGTEAFF. As DNA, the CDR3 is TGTGCCAGCAGTCGACTTACAGGGGTGGGCACTGAAGCTTTCTTT. The whole variable domain, filled in from reference TRBV14 and TRBJ1-1, reads EAGVTQFPSHSVIEKGQTVTLRCDPISGHDNLYWYRRVMGKEIKFLLHFVKESKQDESGMPNNRFLAERTGGTYSTLKVQPAELEDSGVYFCASSRLTGVGTEAFFGQGTRLTVV.

As for this clonotype: A read error may account for a junction end that differs from germline. The chain combines TRBV4-3 with TRBJ1-6; 7 bases match TRBD1. Germline V gives CDR1 LGHNA, CDR2 YSLEER. This CDR3 region has 16 residues. The CDR3, as DNA: TGCGCCAGCAGCCAAGAAAGGCAGGGGGGAAGATCACCCCTTCACTTT. This codes for CASSQERQGGRSPLHF.